This T cell receptor beta chain was profiled in a study of breast tumors, draining lymph nodes, adjacent tissues (dated by TCRdb to about 2016). For the wider study: TCR beta repertoires were compared across tumor, adjacent nontumor tissue and axillary lymph nodes obtained from breast cancer patients. The study was designed to assess the relationships and possible T-cell exchange between tumor, surrounding tissue and draining lymph node repertoires in human breast cancer.

Lymph node samples came from the axillary draining lymph nodes of breast cancer patients. Its CDR3 holds 14 amino acids, cysteine through phenylalanine. Here the CDR3 DNA is all that survives: 42 bases in frame from base 1. The germline V gene gives CDR1 as MNHEY and CDR2 as SVGAGI. V drops 5 bases and J drops 6 bases, leaving 11 bases in between. The paper as a whole reports these results and caveats: The conclusion that tumor T cells originate in lymph nodes was presented as consistent with a hypothesis rather than as directly demonstrated. Tumor and nontumor tissue repertoires were significantly more similar in luminal-like than in basal-like breast cancer. The data were considered consistent with the idea that most tumor T cells come from the lymph node and then expand in tumor tissue. Tumors showed preferential V and J gene usage, and their T-cell repertoire diversity fell below that of lymph nodes yet above that of nontumor tissue.

The data were produced on an Illumina HiSeq 2000. Multiplex PCR amplification was used to build the TCR beta chain libraries. The amplified TCR beta chain products were analyzed by high-throughput sequencing. Through fastp at Q25 and MiXCR, TCRdb rebuilt clones from the public reads, retaining in-frame beta chains. Merged by CDR3 protein, the rows form single entries marked with the most common genes and DNA. This sample is represented by under 250,000 distinct CDR3 sequences; about 32% of them were singletons. Approximately 1.5% of the sample rests with the top ten. This clonotype was counted at least ten times. The target of this receptor is not known. No qualities accompany the bases; no much larger clone lies one base away.

This clonotype was obtained from a female donor with breast cancer. Some clones in this sample may be carry-over from other donors' samples. This sequence uses TRBV6-5 and TRBJ1-6; TRBD1 is a weak D gene call, 5 bases matching. Sequencing used axillary lymph node tissue. The CDR3 reads as follows: CASSHRGSNSPLHF. The nucleotide sequence is TGTGCCAGCAGTCACCGGGGCAGTAATTCACCCCTCCACTTT.